This T cell receptor beta chain was sequenced during a study of cytomegalovirus exposure and HLA in healthy donors. Study-wide results and caveats: Among TCR beta chains, those listed as cytomegalovirus-associated numbered about 160. First-cohort TCR clusters were later found to tend to co-occur in the approximately 120 validation repertoires. It was reported that the classifier diagnosed cytomegalovirus status with high specificity and sensitivity in both the original and validation cohorts.

This CDR3 is built from 17 residues. V shed 4 bases, J shed 6 bases, and the junction held 7 bases outside the gene matches. The germline V gene has CDR1 PRHDT and CDR2 FYEKMQ (reference sequence). Regarding this clone: Its antigen is undetermined.

The repertoire was sequenced with immunoSEQ multiplex PCR; TCRdb's copy has only in-frame clones and lacks some. In the table there are about 130,000 clones, under 90% of which are singletons. Sequencing was done on a sample of PBMCs. The rearrangement joins TRBV13 to TRBJ2-3; TRBD2 matches at 16 bases. The TCR originated in a young woman in good health and CMV-seronegative. CDR3 region: CASSSGLAGGPKDTQYF. The CDR3 DNA follows: TGTGCCAGCAGCTCGGGACTAGCGGGAGGGCCTAAGGATACGCAGTATTTT.